This section outlines one TCR beta chain sequence together with its context. The sample comes from a study of blood T cell repertoires in COVID-19. Study as a whole: COVID-19 samples, acute and convalescent, were from the United States, Italy and Spain. Sources were T cells, B-cell-depleted T cells, or PBMCs; the material itself was cDNA or gDNA.

Trimming stripped 2 bases from V and 5 bases from J, with 22 bases between. Germline CDR1 and CDR2: SNHLY and FYNNEI. The CDR3 loop spans 18 amino acids. In the source study's methods: From reference gene primer amplification, estimates of nucleated cell counts were derived. Method: immunoSEQ multiplex PCR; TCRdb's copy keeps in-frame clones and lacks some. V and J calls and clone size are as listed in that table; D and trimming were resolved from the DNA. The sample carries roughly 200,000 clones, around nine tenths recorded once. Sequences were obtained from peripheral blood. The chain has TRBV2 and TRBJ1-5; perhaps TRBD1 as D (5 bases). The sequence was obtained from a man in his sixties with acute or convalescent COVID-19. The CDR3 protein is CASSELVAGSFIDQPQHF. CDR3 coding DNA: TGTGCCAGCAGTGAATTGGTTGCAGGGTCCTTTATAGATCAGCCCCAGCATTTT.